Listed here are 21 T cell receptor beta chains from one sample, sequenced in a study of blood T cells in healthy people across ages. Together with a sample-barcoded 5' primer, a J-beta primer mix was included in a second PCR lasting roughly 6 to 12 cycles. TCRdb analysed the 5' RACE reads with MiXCR anew, one entry per CDR3 protein. The sample holds 1.5 million to 2 million distinct CDR3 sequences; about 35% are singletons and the top ten take around 10%. The sample was blood. These receptors were collected from a young woman in good health.

The rearrangement links TRBV5-6 to TRBJ2-7, with D tentatively TRBD1 (6 bases). CDR3 length equals 14 residues. V lost 4 bases to trimming and J lost 3 bases, with 14 bases between them. Germline CDR1 is SGHDT and CDR2 is YYEEEE. As DNA, the CDR3 is TGTGCCAGCAGCCTACGGGACACGGGCTACGAGCAGTACTTC. It is translated as CASSLRDTGYEQYF.

This clonotype was observed many times. V usage is TRBV4-1 and J usage is TRBJ2-7; D could derive from TRBD1 or TRBD2 (5 bases each). Trimming removed 1 base at V and 2 bases at J, with 12 bases between. The CDR3 is made up of 15 amino acids. Looked up from germline, CDR1 is MGHRA and CDR2 is YSYEKL. The CDR3 reads CASSQAGTVTYEQYF. The CDR3 DNA follows: TGCGCCAGCAGCCAAGCCGGGACGGTTACCTACGAGCAGTACTTC.

Worth noting for this clonotype: An end of the junction does not agree with germline; a read error may underlie this. The chain has TRBV14 and TRBJ2-5; a weak D match, TRBD2 (6 bases). Looked up from germline, CDR1 is SGHDN and CDR2 is FVKESK. The CDR3 covers 14 residues. CDR3 sequence: CAGSHPKGGKTQYF. The CDR3 region has the DNA TGCGCCGGCAGCCACCCCAAGGGCGGGAAGACCCAGTACTTC.

This clonotype was counted at least ten times. CDR3 loop: CASSQAMGTYEQYF. Written as DNA, the CDR3 is TGCGCCAGCAGCCAAGCCATGGGGACCTACGAGCAGTACTTC. This chain uses TRBV4-1 with TRBJ2-7; D gene unclear. V was trimmed by 1 base and J by 2 bases, leaving 9 bases between them. The germline CDR1 and CDR2 sequences are MGHRA and YSYEKL. This CDR3 region has 14 residues.

As regards this clonotype: A junction boundary mismatches the germline segment, possibly from a read error. This rearrangement joins TRBV7-3 to TRBJ2-3; the match to TRBD2 covers 8 bases. Germline CDR1 and CDR2: SGHTA and FQGTGA. This CDR3 has 16 residues. The CDR3 nucleotides read TGTGCCGGCAGCTTAACGGCGGGGGGCGGAGCAGATACGCAGTATTTT. As protein: CAGSLTAGGGADTQYF.

About this clonotype: A much larger clonotype is one base distant, so this may be a read error. The chain employs TRBV4-1 and TRBJ1-2; TRBD1 is a possible D gene (6 bases). CDR3 size: 15 residues. The germline V gene encodes CDR1 MGHRA and CDR2 YSYEKL. CDR3: CASSPQAGQTYDYTF. The DNA for the CDR3 is TGCGCCAGCAGCCCCCAGGCCGGACAGACCTATGACTACACCTTC.

This clonotype was picked up a small number of times. The V and J genes are TRBV6-1 and TRBJ1-6; D might be TRBD1 (6 bases). The CDR3 loop spans 14 amino acids. Trimming left V 5 bases short and J 9 bases short, with 14 bases between. Germline V gene data show CDR1 as MNHNS and CDR2 as SASEGT. The CDR3 bases are TGTGCCAGCAGTAACCAGGGGTACGGTTCACCCCTCCACTTT. This translates into CASSNQGYGSPLHF.

This clonotype occurred a few times. The chain employs TRBV11-2 and TRBJ2-2; possibly TRBD1 for D (5 bases). Germline CDR1 SGHAT, CDR2 FQNNGV. The CDR3 consists of 16 residues. V lost 3 bases to trimming and J lost 4 bases, with 15 bases between them. The CDR3 region has the DNA TGTGCCAGCAGCTTGGGGCTAGGTTCGGTCACCGGGGAGCTGTTTTTT. This encodes CASSLGLGSVTGELFF.

This clonotype was counted a few times. The chain carries TRBV6-6 and TRBJ2-7, with a possible D match to TRBD2 (6 bases). Germline V gene data show CDR1 as MNHNY and CDR2 as SVGAGI (reference sequence). Trimming stripped 4 bases from V and 5 bases from J, with 18 bases between. The CDR3 length is 15 residues. The CDR3 region is CASSSPRTKTDEQYF. Here the CDR3 DNA reads TGTGCCAGCAGTTCCCCACGGACTAAAACGGACGAGCAGTACTTC.

The V and J genes are TRBV7-9 and TRBJ1-4; maybe TRBD1 (5 bases). Trimming cost V 5 bases and J 6 bases, with 13 bases left between them. The CDR3 is 14 amino acids. CDR1 is SEHNR and CDR2 is FQNEAQ in the germline V gene (reference sequence). Here the CDR3 DNA reads TGTGCCAGCAGCGGGGACGTTCGGGATGAAAAACTGTTTTTT. Protein: CASSGDVRDEKLFF.

A remark on this clonotype: The junction shows a germline mismatch at one end, possibly a read error. The CDR3 sequence is CAISEGGSSYDEQFF. In DNA, the CDR3 is TGTGCCATCAGTGAAGGGGGGTCGTCCTACGATGAGCAGTTCTTC. The V and J genes are TRBV10-3 and TRBJ2-1; D is tentatively TRBD1 or TRBD2 (6 bases each). From germline, CDR1 is ENHRY and CDR2 SYGVKD. CDR3 length equals 15 residues.

The V call is TRBV5-6, the J call TRBJ2-1; 9 nucleotides line up with TRBD1. The germline V gene encodes CDR1 SGHDT and CDR2 YYEEEE. V lost 4 bases, J lost 5 bases, and 4 bases stayed unmatched. CDR3 size: 14 residues. The CDR3 nucleotides are TGTGCCAGCAGCCCGTGGACAGGGGACAATGAGCAGTTCTTC. This gives the protein CASSPWTGDNEQFF.

This clonotype was seen a few times. V is TRBV5-1 and J is TRBJ2-3, with unresolved D. CDR3 size: 16 residues. CDR1 SGHRS and CDR2 YFSETQ come from the germline V gene. V was cut by 2 bases and J by 2 bases, with 15 bases left in between. The chain's CDR3 is CASSFGGSDHTDTQYF. The CDR3 nucleotides are TGCGCCAGCAGCTTCGGCGGAAGCGACCACACAGATACGCAGTATTTT.

This chain links TRBV12-3 or TRBV12-4 with TRBJ1-1; D is unclear. There are 14 residues in the CDR3. Trimming took 4 bases from V and 5 from J, leaving 14 bases between them. The CDR3 sequence: CASSSKIVRTEAFF. The CDR3 DNA reads as TGTGCCAGCAGTTCCAAAATCGTCAGGACTGAAGCTTTCTTT.

Worth noting for this clonotype: The CDR3 does not close with the conserved phenylalanine or tryptophan, likely indicating a read error. This chain links TRBV9 with TRBJ2-5, with TRBD2 matching 8 bases. The length of the CDR3 is 15 residues. Germline loops: CDR1 SGDLS, CDR2 YYNGEE. Here the CDR3 DNA reads TGTGCCAGCGGCGTAGTTAGCGGGGCCCAAGAGACCCAGTACCTC. Translated, it gives CASGVVSGAQETQYL.

The chain is built from TRBV12-3 or TRBV12-4 and TRBJ2-3, with 10 nucleotides matching TRBD2. The CDR3 length is 16 residues. Trimming at V came to 6 bases and at J to 4 bases, leaving 10 bases not matched to a gene. Here the CDR3 reads CASSKLAGVGADTQYF. The DNA of the CDR3 is TGTGCCAGCAGCAAGCTAGCGGGGGTGGGCGCAGATACGCAGTATTTT.

With regard to this clonotype: Given a much more abundant clone one base away, this may be a read error. V gene TRBV7-9 combines with J gene TRBJ2-5; D is perhaps TRBD2 (5 bases). The CDR3 length is 13 residues. Germline CDR1 reads SEHNR; CDR2 reads FQNEAQ (reference sequence). CDR3 DNA sequence: TGTGCCTGCAGCTCGGGATTCGGGGAGACCCAGTACTTC. Its protein product is CACSSGFGETQYF. Looking up the rest from reference TRBV7-9 and TRBJ2-5 gives the full variable domain: DTGVSQNPRHKITKRGQNVTFRCDPISEHNRLYWYRQTLGQGPEFLTYFQNEAQLEKSRLLSDRFSAERPKGSFSTLEIQRTEQGDSAMYLCACSSGFGETQYFGPGTRLLVL.

This chain joins TRBV28 and TRBJ2-3; D gene uncertain. Trimming shortened V by 7 bases and J by 1 base, and 12 bases separated the two germline ends. CDR3 length: 14 residues. Germline CDR1 and CDR2: MDHEN and SYDVKM. The CDR3 sequence is CASNRMSGTDTQYF. CDR3 in DNA: TGTGCCAGCAACCGAATGTCCGGCACAGATACGCAGTATTTT.

This clonotype was counted a few times. This CDR3 reads CASGQIYNNNSPLHF. The CDR3 DNA sequence: TGTGCCAGCGGACAGATCTACAACAATAATTCACCCCTCCACTTT. J is TRBJ1-6 and V is TRBV6-6; D possibly corresponds to TRBD1 (6 bases). Germline V gene data show CDR1 as MNHNY and CDR2 as SVGAGI (reference sequence). V lost 8 bases, J lost 5 bases, and 16 bases lay in between. The CDR3 totals 15 residues.

The chain is built from TRBV2 and TRBJ2-5; the match to TRBD2 covers 13 bases. This CDR3 region has 14 residues. The trim removed 6 bases at V and 5 bases at J, leaving 3 bases unmatched. Germline assignment: CDR1 SNHLY and CDR2 FYNNEI. This CDR3 is CASRTSGGRETQYF. CDR3 bases: TGTGCCAGCAGGACTAGCGGGGGGAGGGAGACCCAGTACTTC.

This chain uses TRBV10-3 with TRBJ2-3; TRBD1 aligns across 12 bases. J gave up 7 bases and V 4 bases, and 3 bases lay outside the gene matches. The CDR3 is 14 amino acids. Germline lookup yields CDR1 ENHRY and CDR2 SYGVKD. CDR3 DNA sequence: TGTGCCATCAGTGGGGACAGGGGGCCGCATACGCAGTATTTT. As protein: CAISGDRGPHTQYF.